These 5 T cell receptor beta chains were sequenced from one sample in a study of glioma-infiltrating T cells. The iRepertoire nested amplicon-rescue multiplex PCR amplified TCR alpha and beta CDR3s from RNA. MiXCR was run by TCRdb on the multiplex PCR reads, yielding one entry per CDR3 protein. The sample holds under 200,000 distinct CDR3 sequences, around 32% seen once. Source material: glioma tissue, nonneoplastic brain tissue, or PBMCs (not recorded which). These receptors came from a human donor with low-grade glioma or glioblastoma, undergoing nonglioma brain surgery, or in good health (not recorded which).

The chain joins TRBV7-2 to TRBJ1-2; D is possibly TRBD1 (5 bases). The V gene's germline CDR1 is SGHTA and CDR2 FQGNSA. The CDR3 is made up of 16 amino acids. The ends were cut back, 2 bases at V and 6 bases at J, with 19 bases in the middle. CDR3 loop: CASSLWSRADKDGYTF. DNA of the CDR3: TGTGCCAGCAGCTTATGGTCACGGGCGGACAAGGATGGCTACACCTTC. The full variable domain, its missing parts supplied by reference TRBV7-2 and TRBJ1-2, is GAGVSQSPSNKVTEKGKDVELRCDPISGHTALYWYRQSLGQGLEFLIYFQGNSAPDKSGLPSDRFSAERTGGSVSTLTIQRTQQEDSAVYLCASSLWSRADKDGYTFGSGTRLTVV.

This clonotype was counted many times. The chain employs TRBV15 and TRBJ1-1, with D possibly matching TRBD1 (5 bases). V dropped 0 bases and J dropped 0 bases, with 11 bases sitting between them. Germline V lookup: CDR1 LNHNV, CDR2 YYDKDF (reference sequence). This CDR3 comprises 16 residues. The CDR3 region is CATSRDGGELNTEAFF. In DNA, the CDR3 is TGTGCCACCAGCAGAGATGGGGGGGAATTGAACACTGAAGCTTTCTTT.

This clonotype was seen repeatedly, ten times or more. The CDR3 region has the DNA TGTGCCAGCAGCTTAGTAGCGGGAGTCAACGAGCAGTACTTC. It translates to CASSLVAGVNEQYF. The chain is built from TRBV7-2 and TRBJ2-7; 9 bases line up with TRBD2. CDR3 length: 14 amino acids. With V trimmed by 1 base and J by 5 bases, 3 bases remained unmatched. From germline, CDR1 is SGHTA and CDR2 FQGNSA.

J is TRBJ2-5 and V is TRBV7-2, with D unclear. Trimming removed 5 bases from V and 5 bases from J, with 15 bases in between. This CDR3 spans 14 amino acids. Germline assignment: CDR1 SGHTA and CDR2 FQGNSA. CDR3 DNA: TGTGCCAGCAGCCACAACGAACGTTGGGAGACCCAGTACTTC. It codes for CASSHNERWETQYF. The full variable domain, with the rest looked up from reference TRBV7-2 and TRBJ2-5, is GAGVSQSPSNKVTEKGKDVELRCDPISGHTALYWYRQSLGQGLEFLIYFQGNSAPDKSGLPSDRFSAERTGGSVSTLTIQRTQQEDSAVYLCASSHNERWETQYFGPGTRLLVL.

This clonotype appeared many times. The chain carries TRBV3-1 and TRBJ1-6; 10 bases align to TRBD1. Germline CDR1 reads LGHDT; CDR2 reads YNNKEL (reference sequence). This CDR3 spans 15 amino acids. Trimming at V came to 4 bases and at J to 8 bases, leaving 5 bases not matched to a gene. The chain's CDR3 is CASSRDGQGDSPLHF. The CDR3 coding sequence is TGTGCCAGCAGCCGGGATGGACAGGGGGATTCACCCCTCCACTTT.